Listed here are 2 T cell receptor beta chains from one sample, sequenced in a study of PD-1 blockade in classical Hodgkin lymphoma. Every one of the patients relapsed after autologous stem cell transplantation (brentuximab vedotin exposure was variable). The repertoire was sequenced with immunoSEQ multiplex PCR; TCRdb's copy has only in-frame clones and lacks some. This table holds around 14,000 clones, approximately 78% found once. The sample in question was peripheral blood mononuclear cells (PBMCs), obtained before the second cycle of nivolumab. These receptors all come from a human donor with classical Hodgkin lymphoma.

This clone was seen only a few times. This sequence joins TRBV7-8 and TRBJ2-7; D perhaps matches TRBD1 (5 bases). The CDR3 spans 15 residues. Trimming took 4 bases from V and 5 from J, leaving 18 bases between them. The germline V gene encodes CDR1 SGHVS and CDR2 FQNEAQ. CDR3 sequence: CASSYPPGAGHEQYF. DNA for the CDR3: TGTGCCAGCAGCTACCCTCCGGGTGCAGGGCACGAGCAGTACTTC.

In this sample, this clone turned up once. The gene calls are TRBV20-1 and TRBJ1-2; D uncertain. The V end lost 6 bases, the J end lost 8 bases, and 13 bases lay between the germline ends. The germline V gene has CDR1 DFQATT and CDR2 SNEGSKA (reference sequence). CDR3 length: 11 amino acids. The CDR3 region is CSAPNGEGYTF. In nucleotides, the CDR3 is TGCAGTGCCCCGAACGGGGAAGGCTACACCTTC.